This passage covers 24 T cell receptor beta chains from one sample sequenced in a study of blood T cell repertoires in COVID-19. This table comes from immunoSEQ multiplex PCR, and its TCRdb copy is limited to in-frame clones, with some not included. The table has some 130,000 clones, roughly 80% seen once. Sequencing used PBMCs or T cells enriched from blood (not recorded which). All receptors come from a man aged 40-49 years with acute COVID-19.

This sequence joins TRBV7-8 and TRBJ1-2; 12 nucleotides line up with TRBD1. Germline CDR1 is SGHVS and CDR2 is FQNEAQ. This CDR3 has 18 amino acids. V dropped 4 bases and J dropped 7; count of bases not matched to a gene: 16. The DNA of the CDR3 is TGTGCCAGCAGCTCTTATCGCCTCCCGGGACAGGGGGCCGGTGGCTACACCTTC. Amino acid sequence: CASSSYRLPGQGAGGYTF.

The sample holds a few counts of this clone. The chain has TRBV6-5 and TRBJ2-7; D is perhaps TRBD2 (7 bases). This CDR3 comprises 15 residues. Germline loops: CDR1 MNHEY, CDR2 SVGAGI. V lost 6 bases and J lost 4, with 19 bases in between. Written as DNA, the CDR3 is TGTGCCAGCAGCCTGAACCCCGGGGGGCCGTACGAGCAGTACTTC. This gives the protein CASSLNPGGPYEQYF.

J is TRBJ1-6 and V is TRBV10-2; D ambiguous. CDR1 and CDR2 from the germline V gene are WSHSY and SAAADI. V was trimmed by 2 bases and J by 7 bases, leaving 3 bases between them. The CDR3 spans 12 residues. The CDR3 region is CASSEGNSPLHF. The CDR3, as DNA: TGCGCCAGCAGTGAGGGCAATTCACCCCTCCACTTT.

This clone appeared a single time. The chain is built from TRBV3-1 (or the pseudogene TRBV3-2) and TRBJ1-5; D not certain. Trimming removed 1 base at V and 5 bases at J, with 9 bases between. Germline assignment: CDR1 LGHDT and CDR2 YNNKEL (reference sequence). This CDR3 region has 14 residues. In DNA form, the CDR3 reads TGTGCCAGCAGCCAAGGAGGATCCTATCAGCCCCAGCATTTT. It is translated as CASSQGGSYQPQHF.

The chain combines TRBV15 with TRBJ1-2; no clear D. The CDR3 is 22 residues long. Looked up from germline, CDR1 is LNHNV and CDR2 is YYDKDF (reference sequence). Between the trimmed V and J ends, which lost 0 bases and 6 bases, there was a span of 35 bases. The CDR3 loop reads CATSRDRLGATPTKSGLDGYTF. Here the CDR3 DNA reads TGTGCCACCAGCAGAGATCGTCTGGGAGCTACGCCCACAAAGAGCGGATTGGATGGCTACACCTTC. The whole variable domain, filled in from reference TRBV15 and TRBJ1-2, reads DAMVIQNPRYQVTQFGKPVTLSCSQTLNHNVMYWYQQKSSQAPKLLFHYYDKDFNNEADTPDNFQSRRPNTSFCFLDIRSPGLGDTAMYLCATSRDRLGATPTKSGLDGYTFGSGTRLTVV.

The rearrangement uses TRBV9 and TRBJ2-1, with TRBD2 matching over 12 bases. V was clipped by 4 bases and J by 9 bases; unmatched bases: 11. Per the germline V gene, CDR1 is SGDLS and CDR2 is YYNGEE. This CDR3 contains 16 residues. The CDR3 protein is CASSYRTSGTGGEQFF. CDR3 nucleotide sequence: TGTGCCAGCAGCTATAGGACTAGCGGGACGGGTGGTGAGCAGTTCTTC.

This chain connects TRBV5-1 to TRBJ1-6; possible D gene TRBD1, 6 bases. Trimming took off 0 bases at V and 10 bases at J, with 11 bases between the two ends. CDR3 length: 14 residues. Germline V CDR1 and CDR2: SGHRS, YFSETQ. CDR3 sequence reads: CASSLVQGDSPLHF. The CDR3 region has the DNA TGCGCCAGCAGCTTGGTACAGGGTGACTCACCCCTCCACTTT.

This clone occurred once. This chain uses TRBV28 with TRBJ1-2; no firm D call. The CDR3 consists of 15 residues. Trimming took off 2 bases at V and 4 bases at J, with 14 bases between the two ends. Germline V gene sequence: CDR1 MDHEN, CDR2 SYDVKM. The CDR3: CASSLRGASIYGYTF. CDR3 nucleotide sequence: TGTGCCAGCAGTTTACGGGGAGCGTCGATCTATGGCTACACCTTC.

J is TRBJ2-1 and V is TRBV9; 14 bases are a match to TRBD2. Germline trimming cut 3 bases from V and 8 bases from J; bases unmatched to any gene: 10. The CDR3 is made up of 17 amino acids. Germline CDR1 and CDR2: SGDLS and YYNGEE. CDR3: CASSAPGTSGSIDEQFF. The CDR3 region has the DNA TGTGCCAGCAGCGCCCCCGGGACTAGCGGGAGTATTGATGAGCAGTTCTTC.

The chain is built from TRBV7-6 and TRBJ2-3, with D maybe TRBD1 (6 bases). Trimming cost V 5 bases and J 0 bases, with 12 bases left between them. Germline V gene lookup returns CDR1 SGHVS and CDR2 FNYEAQ. The CDR3 is 15 residues long. The CDR3 reads CASSQTGQSTDTQYF. The CDR3 DNA is TGTGCCAGCAGCCAAACGGGACAAAGCACAGATACGCAGTATTTT. The whole variable domain, remainder taken from reference TRBV7-6 and TRBJ2-3, is GAGVSQSPRYKVTKRGQDVALRCDPISGHVSLYWYRQALGQGPEFLTYFNYEAQQDKSGLPNDRFSAERPEGSISTLTIQRTEQRDSAMYRCASSQTGQSTDTQYFGPGTRLTVL.

In its sample, this clone was seen a few times. The rearrangement links TRBV7-2 to TRBJ1-5; no clear D gene. The V end lost 1 base, the J end lost 0 bases, and 7 bases lay between the germline ends. CDR3 size: 15 residues. The germline CDR1 and CDR2 sequences are SGHTA and FQGNSA. CDR3 protein: CASSLVRDSNQPQHF. The CDR3 DNA is TGTGCCAGCAGCTTAGTTCGGGATAGCAATCAGCCCCAGCATTTT.

About this clone: One end of the junction varies from germline; a read error may be responsible. This chain uses TRBV20-1 with TRBJ2-4, with 8 nucleotides matching TRBD2. This CDR3 region has 11 residues. Per the germline V gene, CDR1 is DFQATT and CDR2 is SNEGSKA (reference sequence). The DNA of the CDR3 is TGCAGTGCTAGAGAGAGCGGGAGTATGCACTTC. It is translated as CSARESGSMHF.

This chain connects TRBV9 to TRBJ2-2, with 8 bases identical to TRBD1. Looked up from germline, CDR1 is SGDLS and CDR2 is YYNGEE. Trimming cost V 4 bases and J 7 bases; bases outside gene matches: 15. The CDR3 is 17 amino acids. CDR3 sequence (DNA): TGTGCCAGCAGCACCCGGACAGGGCGATATAGCAGCGGGGAGCTGTTTTTT. The encoded protein is CASSTRTGRYSSGELFF.

This rearrangement joins TRBV10-3 to TRBJ2-7, with 8 positions matching TRBD2. This CDR3 region has 16 residues. Germline V gene data show CDR1 as ENHRY and CDR2 as SYGVKD. The junction had 4 bases not matched to a gene; V was cut back by 0 bases and J by 0 bases. The CDR3 here is CAISESRAGASYEQYF. CDR3 nucleotides: TGTGCCATCAGTGAGTCCAGAGCGGGGGCCTCCTACGAGCAGTACTTC.

V usage is TRBV5-4 and J usage is TRBJ2-5; D unresolved. Trimming took 0 bases from V and 2 from J, leaving 5 bases between them. Germline values: CDR1 SGHNT, CDR2 YYREEE (reference sequence). This CDR3 has 13 amino acids. The CDR3 coding sequence is TGTGCCAGCAGCTTGGACTTTCAAGAGACCCAGTACTTC. Translated: CASSLDFQETQYF.

In nucleotides, the CDR3 is TGTGCCAGCAGTCTAGACGGACGGGGTCAGTATGAAAAACTGTTTTTT. Residues: CASSLDGRGQYEKLFF. J is TRBJ1-4 and V is TRBV2; D gene uncertain. The germline CDR1 and CDR2 sequences are SNHLY and FYNNEI. The V gene lost 5 bases and the J gene lost 6 bases, with 19 bases spanning the gap. The CDR3 runs 16 residues.

The chain uses TRBV30 and TRBJ1-6; the match to TRBD1 covers 7 bases. Looked up from germline, CDR1 is GTSNPN and CDR2 is SVGIG (reference sequence). Germline trimming cut 7 bases from V and 3 bases from J; bases unmatched to any gene: 6. The CDR3 is made up of 14 amino acids. For the CDR3, the DNA is TGTGCCTCCGTGACAGGGAACTATAATTCACCCCTCCACTTT. Translation gives CASVTGNYNSPLHF.

The chain recombines TRBV10-3 with TRBJ1-1; 7 nucleotides match TRBD1. The CDR3 is 17 residues long. V shed 6 bases, J shed 1 base, and the junction held 14 bases outside the gene matches. Per the germline V gene, CDR1 is ENHRY and CDR2 is SYGVKD. The CDR3 here is CAISETPGQLSNTEAFF. The CDR3 coding sequence is TGTGCCATCAGCGAGACCCCGGGACAGTTATCGAACACTGAAGCTTTCTTT.

The genes are TRBV6-5 and TRBJ2-5, with 7 bases identical to TRBD2. The CDR3 length is 13 residues. Germline V CDR1 and CDR2: MNHEY, SVGAGI. With 0 bases clipped from V and 5 bases from J, the junction kept 0 bases outside the gene matches. This CDR3 is CASSYSGGETQYF. In DNA form, the CDR3 reads TGTGCCAGCAGTTACTCGGGGGGGGAGACCCAGTACTTC.

The sample holds a few counts of this clone. The chain joins TRBV5-1 to TRBJ2-3; 13 bases match TRBD2. The trim removed 2 bases at V and 1 base at J, leaving 4 bases unmatched. Germline V lookup: CDR1 SGHRS, CDR2 YFSETQ. CDR3 size: 17 residues. The CDR3 protein is CASSLTSGGAGTDTQYF. The CDR3 DNA is TGCGCCAGCAGCTTAACTAGCGGGGGGGCCGGCACAGATACGCAGTATTTT. Full variable domain (remainder filled in from reference TRBV5-1 and TRBJ2-3): KAGVTQTPRYLIKTRGQQVTLSCSPISGHRSVSWYQQTPGQGLQFLFEYFSETQRNKGNFPGRFSGRQFSNSRSEMNVSTLELGDSALYLCASSLTSGGAGTDTQYFGPGTRLTVL.

The chain uses TRBV14 and TRBJ2-2; 7 bases align to TRBD1. The V gene's germline CDR1 is SGHDN and CDR2 FVKESK. Trimming at V came to 3 bases and at J to 1 base, leaving 5 bases not matched to a gene. The CDR3 runs 16 residues. The CDR3 region has the DNA TGTGCCAGCAGCCAGGAAGGGGGCTGGAACACCGGGGAGCTGTTTTTT. It specifies CASSQEGGWNTGELFF.

The V gene is TRBV7-2, the J gene TRBJ1-1; the match to TRBD1 covers 7 bases. Trimming at V came to 0 bases and at J to 1 base, leaving 8 bases not matched to a gene. In germline, CDR1 is SGHTA, CDR2 FQGNSA. The CDR3 contains 17 residues. The CDR3 protein is CASSLARQGWGNTEAFF. CDR3 nucleotide sequence: TGTGCCAGCAGCTTAGCCCGACAGGGTTGGGGGAACACTGAAGCTTTCTTT.

This clone appeared a single time. The chain joins TRBV5-6 to TRBJ2-5; TRBD1 matches at 8 bases. Germline lookup yields CDR1 SGHDT and CDR2 YYEEEE. This CDR3 contains 15 residues. Trimming took 4 bases from V and 5 from J; bases not matched to a gene: 10. CDR3: CASSPPTGEGETQYF. The CDR3 nucleotides are TGTGCCAGCAGCCCCCCGACAGGGGAAGGGGAGACCCAGTACTTC.

This clone was seen more than once but under ten times. The chain joins TRBV15 to TRBJ1-5, with 8 bases matching TRBD1. Trimming removed 5 bases from V and 6 bases from J; junction bases left unmatched: 9. The CDR3 is 15 residues long. CDR1 and CDR2 from the germline V gene are LNHNV and YYDKDF (reference sequence). CDR3 protein: CATSPTGGLLQPQHF. CDR3 DNA: TGTGCCACCAGCCCCACAGGGGGACTTCTTCAGCCCCAGCATTTT.